Given below is one T cell receptor (beta chain) in context. What it binds is unknown. CDR3 length: 15 amino acids. Trimming left V 5 bases short and J 0 bases short, with 11 bases between. Germline lookup yields CDR1 MDHEN and CDR2 SYDVKM. The data were obtained in a study of memory CD4+ T cells and cytomegalovirus serostatus. The overall study: Donors were healthy Belgian adults, several CMV seropositive and around 23 seronegative.

General observations from the study: About 40% of the roughly 160 known CMV-associated TCRbeta sequences appeared in CD4+ memory.

Single viable CD3+CD4+CD8-CD45RO+ cells were sorted as the memory CD4+ T cells. After thawing, CD4+ T cells were positively selected. Repertoires were generated with immunoSEQ multiplex PCR, while TCRdb's copy carries only in-frame clones and drops some. The data contain about 50,000 clones, roughly 78% of them singletons. The sample comprised memory CD4+ T cells from blood. The TCR originated in an adult in good health and CMV-seronegative. The chain recombines TRBV28 with TRBJ1-3; D is undetermined. The CDR3 here is CASSPDQSSGNTIYF. The CDR3 DNA reads as TGTGCCAGCAGTCCTGACCAAAGCTCTGGAAACACCATATATTTT.